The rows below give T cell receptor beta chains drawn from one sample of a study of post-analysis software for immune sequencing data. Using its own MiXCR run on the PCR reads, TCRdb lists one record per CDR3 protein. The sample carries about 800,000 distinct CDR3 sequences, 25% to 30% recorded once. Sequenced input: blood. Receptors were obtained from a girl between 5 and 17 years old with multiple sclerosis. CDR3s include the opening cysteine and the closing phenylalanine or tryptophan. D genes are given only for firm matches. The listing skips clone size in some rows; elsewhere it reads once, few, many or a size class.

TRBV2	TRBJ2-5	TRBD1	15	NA	TGTACCAGCAGTGACGACAGGGGACACCAAGAGACCCAGTACTTC	CTSSDDRGHQETQYF
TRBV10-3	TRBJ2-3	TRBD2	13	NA	TGTGCCACCCTCCCTAGCGGGGGGGATACGCAGTATTTT	CATLPSGGDTQYF
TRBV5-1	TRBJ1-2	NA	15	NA	TGCGCCAGCAGCTTCGACCCCGACACCTTCTATGGCTACACCTTC	CASSFDPDTFYGYTF
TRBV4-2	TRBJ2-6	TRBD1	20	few	TGTGCCAGCAGCCAAGATATCGGGACAGGGGGCCTCTCTGGGGCCAACGTCCTGACTTTC	CASSQDIGTGGLSGANVLTF
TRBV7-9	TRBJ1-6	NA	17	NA	TGTGCCAGCAGCGCAATCCTCGGAGGCTCCTATAATTCACCCCTCCACTTT	CASSAILGGSYNSPLHF
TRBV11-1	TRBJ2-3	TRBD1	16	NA	TGTGCCAGCAGCTTAGTATGGACAGGGGGCGAAGATACGCAGTATTTT	CASSLVWTGGEDTQYF
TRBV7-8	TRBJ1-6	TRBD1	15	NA	TGTGCCAGCAGCCCGCCGGACAGGGTGAATTCACCCCTCCACTTT	CASSPPDRVNSPLHF
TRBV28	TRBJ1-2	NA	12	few	TGTGCCAGCAGTTTACCCGGTTTCGGCTACACCTTC	CASSLPGFGYTF
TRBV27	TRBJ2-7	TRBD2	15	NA	TGTGCCAGCAGTTTATCAACTAGCGGGTACAATGAGCAGTACTTC	CASSLSTSGYNEQYF
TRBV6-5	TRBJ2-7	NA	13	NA	TGTGCCAGCAGTCCACAGGACTACTACGAGCAGTACTTC	CASSPQDYYEQYF
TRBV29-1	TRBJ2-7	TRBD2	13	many	TGCAGCGCGGGGGGGTACCCTTCCTACGAGCAGTACTTC	CSAGGYPSYEQYF
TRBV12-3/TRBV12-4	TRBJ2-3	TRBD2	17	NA	TGTGCCAGCAGTGCCCGACTAGCGGGCCTTAGCACAGATACGCAGTATTTT	CASSARLAGLSTDTQYF
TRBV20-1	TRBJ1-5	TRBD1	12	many	TGCAGTGCCAGACAGGGGGGCCAGCCCCAGCATTTT	CSARQGGQPQHF
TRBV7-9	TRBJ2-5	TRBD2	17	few	TGTGCCAGCAGCACGGGGGACTCTAGCGGGGGCCAAGAGACCCAGTACTTC	CASSTGDSSGGQETQYF
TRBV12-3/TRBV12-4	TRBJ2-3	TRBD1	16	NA	TGTGCCAGCAGTTTAGCTGGGACAGTGCCCACAGATACGCAGTATTTT	CASSLAGTVPTDTQYF
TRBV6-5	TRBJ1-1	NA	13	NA	TGTGCCAGCAGTTACGAGGGATGGACTGAAGCTTTCTTT	CASSYEGWTEAFF
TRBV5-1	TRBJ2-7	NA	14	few	TGCGCCAGCAGCTTCGATGACGGCTCCTACGAGCAGTACTTC	CASSFDDGSYEQYF